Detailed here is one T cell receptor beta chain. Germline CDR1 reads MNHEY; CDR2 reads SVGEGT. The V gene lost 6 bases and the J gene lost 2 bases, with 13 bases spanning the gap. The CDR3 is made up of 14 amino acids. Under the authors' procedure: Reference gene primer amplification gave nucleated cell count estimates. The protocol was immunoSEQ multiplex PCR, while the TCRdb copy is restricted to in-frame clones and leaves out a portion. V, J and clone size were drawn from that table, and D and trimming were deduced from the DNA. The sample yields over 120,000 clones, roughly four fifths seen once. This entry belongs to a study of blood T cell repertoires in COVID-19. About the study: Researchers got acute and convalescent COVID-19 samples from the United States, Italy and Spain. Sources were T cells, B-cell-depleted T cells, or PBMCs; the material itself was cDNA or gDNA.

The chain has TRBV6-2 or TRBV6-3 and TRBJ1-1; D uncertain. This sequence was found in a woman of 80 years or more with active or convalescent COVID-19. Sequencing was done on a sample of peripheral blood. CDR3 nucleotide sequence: TGTGCCAGCAGCTCCCTCGGGGTTAACACTGAAGCTTTCTTT. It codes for CASSSLGVNTEAFF.